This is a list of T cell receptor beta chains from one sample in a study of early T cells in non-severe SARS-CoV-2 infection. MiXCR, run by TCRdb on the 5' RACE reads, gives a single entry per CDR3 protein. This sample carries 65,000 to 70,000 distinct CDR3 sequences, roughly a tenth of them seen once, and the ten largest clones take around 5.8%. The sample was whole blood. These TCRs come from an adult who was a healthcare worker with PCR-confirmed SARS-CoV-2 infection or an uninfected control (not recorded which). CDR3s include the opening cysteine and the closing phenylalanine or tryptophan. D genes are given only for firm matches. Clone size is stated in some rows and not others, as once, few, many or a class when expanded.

CASSLEDVTEAFF,TGTGCCAGCAGCTTAGAGGACGTCACTGAAGCTTTCTTT,few,13,.,TRBV7-2,TRBJ1-1
CSVMDFPEAFF,TGCAGCGTTATGGATTTCCCTGAAGCTTTCTTT,few,11,.,TRBV29-1,TRBJ1-1
CASSPGPGHGELFF,TGTGCCAGCAGCCCGGGACCGGGGCACGGGGAGCTGTTTTTT,.,14,.,TRBV27,TRBJ2-2
CSVGGGANEQFF,TGCAGCGTTGGTGGCGGAGCCAATGAGCAGTTCTTC,many,12,.,TRBV29-1,TRBJ2-1
CASSSEREQYF,TGTGCCAGCAGCTCTGAGAGAGAGCAGTACTTC,few,11,.,TRBV5-4,TRBJ2-7
CASSPKGSSGTHTQYF,TGTGCCAGCAGCCCGAAAGGGAGTAGCGGGACCCATACGCAGTATTTT,many,16,TRBD2,TRBV9,TRBJ2-3
CASSIMGRGEQFF,TGTGCCAGTAGTATAATGGGGAGGGGTGAGCAGTTCTTC,many,13,TRBD2,TRBV19,TRBJ2-1
CASSPPRQGKLFF,TGTGCCAGTAGTCCCCCCCGACAGGGAAAACTGTTTTTT,few,13,TRBD1,TRBV19,TRBJ1-4
CASSWTGGEVTEAFF,TGCGCCAGCAGCTGGACAGGGGGTGAGGTCACTGAAGCTTTCTTT,few,15,TRBD1,TRBV5-1,TRBJ1-1
CASSQDPWAGRDIRYF,TGTGCCAGCAGCCAAGATCCCTGGGCAGGGAGGGACATTCGGTACTTC,.,16,.,TRBV11-2,TRBJ2-4
CASSQPNNEQFF,TGTGCCAGCTCACAGCCAAACAATGAGCAGTTCTTC,.,12,.,TRBV18,TRBJ2-1
CASSLQGAFEETQYF,TGTGCCAGCAGCTTACAGGGGGCGTTCGAAGAGACCCAGTACTTC,few,15,TRBD1,TRBV11-2,TRBJ2-5
CASSLSSGGETQYF,TGTGCCAGCAGCTTATCCTCGGGCGGCGAGACCCAGTACTTC,.,14,.,TRBV7-2,TRBJ2-5
CASRGGPNTGELFF,TGTGCCAGCCGAGGAGGGCCGAACACCGGGGAGCTGTTTTTT,.,14,.,TRBV6-1,TRBJ2-2
CASSLYPGVVREQFF,TGTGCCAGCAGCTTATACCCGGGAGTGGTTCGTGAGCAGTTCTTC,many,15,.,TRBV11-2,TRBJ2-1